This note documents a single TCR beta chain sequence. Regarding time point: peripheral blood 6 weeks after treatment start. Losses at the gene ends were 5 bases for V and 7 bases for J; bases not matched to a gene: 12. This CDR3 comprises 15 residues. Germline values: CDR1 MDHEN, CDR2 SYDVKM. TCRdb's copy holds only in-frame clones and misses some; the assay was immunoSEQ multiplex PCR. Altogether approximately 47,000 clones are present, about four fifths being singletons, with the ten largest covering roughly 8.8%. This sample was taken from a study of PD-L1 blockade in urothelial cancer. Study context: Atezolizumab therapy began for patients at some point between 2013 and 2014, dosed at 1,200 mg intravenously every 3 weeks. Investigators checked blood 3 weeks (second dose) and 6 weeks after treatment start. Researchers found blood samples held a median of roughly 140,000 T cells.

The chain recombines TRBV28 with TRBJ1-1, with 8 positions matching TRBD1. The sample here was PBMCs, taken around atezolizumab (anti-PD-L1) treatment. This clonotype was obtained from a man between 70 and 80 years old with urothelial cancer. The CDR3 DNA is TGTGCCAGCAGTACGATCGGACAGGGAGGTCGTGAAGCTTTCTTT. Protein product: CASSTIGQGGREAFF. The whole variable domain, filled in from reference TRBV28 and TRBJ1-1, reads DVKVTQSSRYLVKRTGEKVFLECVQDMDHENMFWYRQDPGLGLRLIYFSYDVKMKEKGDIPEGYSVSREKKERFSLILESASTNQTSMYLCASSTIGQGGREAFFGQGTRLTVV.